This TCR beta chain stems from a study of cytomegalovirus exposure and HLA in healthy donors. Study results and caveats: CMV serostatus was the sole immune exposure information available.

Germline CDR1 reads MNHNY; CDR2 reads SVGAGI (reference sequence). The length of the CDR3 is 16 residues. V gave up 5 bases and J gave up 2 bases; unmatched junction bases: 11. Vbeta (60) and Jbeta (13) primers were used in the PCR. Measured with immunoSEQ multiplex PCR; TCRdb has only the in-frame clones, and not every one. Of roughly 62,000 clones detected, approximately 77% appear once; the ten largest clones hold approximately 3.4%. For this clone: Its antigen is as yet unknown.

This chain connects TRBV6-6 to TRBJ2-7; 8 bases are shared with TRBD2. The specimen sequenced was PBMCs. The clonotype originates from a middle-aged woman in good health and CMV-seropositive. Written as DNA, the CDR3 is TGTGCCAGCAGTCGCACCGGGGGGGGAGGGACCTACGAGCAGTACTTC. Amino acid sequence: CASSRTGGGGTYEQYF.